The clone carrying this T cell receptor beta chain was detected many times. Germline V gene data show CDR1 as SGHDN and CDR2 as FVKESK. Trimming removed 5 bases from V and 4 bases from J; junction bases left unmatched: 7. The CDR3 runs to 15 residues. The data were taken from a study of neurological immune-mediated disorders. TCRdb itself ran the 5' RACE reads through MiXCR, one entry per CDR3 protein. The top ten hold 5.2% of the sample, which has under 70,000 distinct CDR3 sequences, 3.2% seen once. The source is a woman in her 50s with multiple sclerosis. V is TRBV14 and J is TRBJ2-1; the match to TRBD2 covers 8 bases. Specimen: PBMCs. CDR3 region: CASSKTRGGYNEQFF. The CDR3, as DNA: TGTGCCAGCAGCAAGACTCGCGGGGGGTACAATGAGCAGTTCTTC.